Listed below are T cell receptor beta chains from one sample, sequenced in a study of T cell repertoires in cytomegalovirus infection. TCRdb called the reads again in MiXCR, with one record for every CDR3 protein. This sample has around 100,000 distinct CDR3 sequences, with about 30% found just once. Their cognate antigens are unknown. The sequencing used CD8+ T cells from cultured PBMCs, collected from culture after CMV antigen stimulation. Receptor source: a human donor in good health (CMV status not recorded). Some clones in this sample may be carry-over from other donors' samples. The CDR3 runs from the conserved cysteine through the conserved F or W. Fields, in order: D gene, V gene, J gene, clone size, CDR3 DNA, CDR3 protein. A D gene is named only where the DNA matches it firmly. Size tells how often a clone was seen (once, few, many) or the class of an expanded clone, and some rows leave it out.

>.|TRBV7-2|TRBJ2-7|.
TGTGCCAGCAGCTCCGGACTGTCCAACGAGCAGTACTTC
CASSSGLSNEQYF
>.|TRBV7-6|TRBJ1-1|few
TGTGCCAGCAGCTTAGCTGGAGGTCCTGAAGCTTTCTTT
CASSLAGGPEAFF
>TRBD2|TRBV4-3|TRBJ2-5|.
TGCGCCAGCAGCCAAGCCCGCGGGGGTTGGGAGACCCAGTACTTC
CASSQARGGWETQYF
>.|TRBV7-9|TRBJ1-4|.
TGTGCCAGCAGCTTAGGGGTTCGTGAAAAACTGTTTTTT
CASSLGVREKLFF
>TRBD2|TRBV27|TRBJ2-7|once
TGTGCCAGCAGTTTAGGGCCGGGGGGCGAGCAGTACTTC
CASSLGPGGEQYF
>.|TRBV6-1|TRBJ2-1|many
TGTGCCAGCAGTGGATCCAGGGGCTCCTACAATGAGCAGTTCTTC
CASSGSRGSYNEQFF
>.|TRBV29-1|TRBJ2-5|.
TGCAGCGTTGAGGCTGGGGGGACCCAGTACTTC
CSVEAGGTQYF
>TRBD1|TRBV4-3|TRBJ2-1|.
TGCGCCAGCAGCCATTCCATAGGGGGACAGGGGTGGGATGAGCAGTTCTTC
CASSHSIGGQGWDEQFF
>TRBD1|TRBV6-1|TRBJ2-3|few
TGTGCCAGCAGTGCAGACCCGACAGGGGTAGGAGATACGCAGTATTTT
CASSADPTGVGDTQYF
>TRBD1|TRBV5-4|TRBJ1-2|.
TGTGCCAGCAGCTTTGGTTTTCAGGGGGTAGGCTATGGCTACACCTTC
CASSFGFQGVGYGYTF
>TRBD2|TRBV20-1|TRBJ2-7|.
TGCAGTGCTGTCACAGGTAGCGGGACCTACGAGCAGTACTTC
CSAVTGSGTYEQYF
>TRBD2|TRBV7-2|TRBJ2-7|many
TGTGCCAGCAGCTTAAGGGGCGGGGGTTACGAGCAGTACTTC
CASSLRGGGYEQYF
>TRBD1|TRBV28|TRBJ2-7|.
TGTGCCAGCAGTAAACCGGGACAGGGGGGATACGAGCAGTACTTC
CASSKPGQGGYEQYF
>.|TRBV4-1|TRBJ1-2|.
TGCGCCAGCGTGGATGCCGGGGCGAGCTACACCTTC
CASVDAGASYTF
>.|TRBV11-2|TRBJ1-1|many
TGTGCCAGCAGCTTGCTTCATGGGAACACTGAAGCTTTCTTT
CASSLLHGNTEAFF
>.|TRBV5-4|TRBJ1-1|.
TGTGCCAGCAGCTTGGGGCCCGGAGGGGGCACTGAAGCTTTCTTT
CASSLGPGGGTEAFF
>.|TRBV29-1|TRBJ1-2|.
TGCAGCGTTGAAGGAGTGGGATATGGCTACACCTTC
CSVEGVGYGYTF
>.|TRBV7-9|TRBJ1-5|few
TGTGCCAGCAGCTTACTTGGGAAAAATCAGCCCCAGCATTTT
CASSLLGKNQPQHF
>.|TRBV6-1|TRBJ2-1|.
TGTGCCAGCCAGACGGGGGCGAGCTCCTACAATGAGCAGTTCTTC
CASQTGASSYNEQFF
>.|TRBV5-1|TRBJ2-3|many
TGCGCCAGCAGCTTGGAGGGCCCTCTGGCAGATACGCAGTATTTT
CASSLEGPLADTQYF
>.|TRBV27|TRBJ2-1|medium-sized
TGTGCCAGCAGTTTATCGAGAAGGAATGAGCAGTTCTTC
CASSLSRRNEQFF
>TRBD1|TRBV7-9|TRBJ1-2|.
TGTGCCAGCAGCTTCGAGACAGGGTCTTACGGCTACACCTTC
CASSFETGSYGYTF
>TRBD1|TRBV28|TRBJ2-5|few
TGTGCCAGCAGGGCACAGGGGGCCGGGGAGACCCAGTACTTC
CASRAQGAGETQYF
>.|TRBV12-5|TRBJ1-1|.
TGTGCTAGTGGTTTGGTAAAGGGTCCTGGGGGGGGGGTAGGAGCTTTCTTT
CASGLVKGPGGGVGAFF
>.|TRBV5-4|TRBJ2-2|.
TGTGCCAGCAGCTTGGCCTCCGACACGGACTTATACACCGGGGAGCTGTTTTTT
CASSLASDTDLYTGELFF
>.|TRBV12-3/TRBV12-4|TRBJ2-7|.
TGTGCCAGCAGATCAGGTTTTGGAGACGAGCAGTACTTC
CASRSGFGDEQYF